The text below deals with one T cell receptor beta chain. CDR1 SEHNR and CDR2 FQNEAQ come from the germline V gene (reference sequence). CDR3 length equals 15 residues. V gave up 2 bases and J gave up 6 bases; unmatched junction bases: 4. Authors' analysis steps: The authors estimated nucleated cell counts from reference gene primer amplification. TCRdb's table, derived via immunoSEQ multiplex PCR, lists solely in-frame clones and lacks some. The DNA gave D and trimming, while V, J and clone size come from that table. The data contain about 240,000 clones, 82% of them singletons. The sample belongs to a study of blood T cell repertoires in COVID-19. Study at large: The origin of the acute and convalescent COVID-19 samples was the United States, Italy and Spain. Nucleic acid was either cDNA or gDNA, and it came from T cells, B-cell-depleted T cells, or PBMCs.

The V and J genes are TRBV7-9 and TRBJ2-1; 10 positions agree with TRBD2. The sequence was obtained from a woman aged 70-85 years with acute or convalescent COVID-19. Sample: peripheral blood. CDR3 DNA: TGTGCCAGCAGCTTAAGCGGGGGGGCCAGCAATGAGCAGTTCTTC. Protein: CASSLSGGASNEQFF.